The TCR beta chain described here comes from a study of shared clonotypes between healthy human individuals (dated by TCRdb to between 2020 and 2021). In the study overall: A couple of women and a few men aged 18 to 49 years were included in the cohort. For each donor, CD4 naive and CD4 memory were each given three plates, CD8 naive was given two plates, and CD8 memory was given one plate. To estimate repertoire size and how much clonotype sharing occurs between individuals, the study deeply sequenced the blood TCR repertoires of roughly 5 healthy adults. To increase sequencing depth and limit assay-specific biases, different laboratories used diverse techniques to prepare libraries and sequence TCR repertoires. Between about 0.8 and 9 billion PBMCs per donor were obtained by leukapheresis. What the authors observed across the whole study: About 4.5% of naive CD4, around 4% of naive CD8, 2.3% of memory CD4, and approximately 0.4% of memory CD8 clonotypes were shared across a few donors. The genetic and exposure-history diversity represented was limited by the small number of donors. Higher generation probabilities were observed for clonotypes shared by all four sorted-subset donors than for non-shared clonotypes. Sampling was limited to blood, and TCR repertoires in tissue likely differ from TCR repertoires in blood. Rarefaction of sorted-subset datasets indicated incomplete sequencing despite the large sequencing depth. Naive subsets generally had larger estimated clonotype richness than memory subsets did. Pairwise subsampling led to the expectation that sequencing depth would affect the degree of clonotype sharing among donors.

From the germline V gene, CDR1 is MNHEY and CDR2 is SVGAGI. The CDR3 runs 15 amino acids, cysteine and phenylalanine included. Of all the DNA, just the CDR3 is kept, 45 bases in frame from base 1. V lost 0 bases and J lost 3 bases; the stretch between them is 11 bases long. Using the deep immunoSEQ assay, TCR CDR3 regions were amplified from genomic DNA by multiplex PCR. Extracted genomic DNA from each cell subset was spread evenly across all wells of several immunoSEQ 96-well plates, with each plate serving as a replicate. For sorted subsets, each replicate PCR was loaded with approximately 200 ng genomic DNA, equivalent to 30,000 to 35,000 T cell genomes. The purified libraries were quantified using a Qubit 3.0 fluorometer, sized with a Bioanalyzer 2100, and then quantified again using the KAPA Library Quantification kit. A separate single-read 150-cycle Illumina NextSeq 550 flow cell was used to sequence each immunoSEQ 96-well plate. The authors' pipeline ran thus. Because only junctional sequences without quality scores were contained in the immunoSEQ output, filtering matching that applied to full-length reads could not be performed. To assign V/J genes and CDR3, sequences were annotated using PyIR, a Python wrapper for IgBLAST v1.9, with IMGT germline references. Reads were filtered out if the reads had weak V/J assignments (E-value above 1e-6), no CDR3, stop codons, out-of-frame junctions, or ambiguous translated residues. V3J clonotypes were defined as sequences sharing the same inferred V gene, J gene, and CDR3 amino acid sequence. Percentage overlap between repertoires was calculated by dividing the number of shared unique clonotypes by the size of the smaller repertoire. RTK rarefaction, the Chao1 estimator, and Recon v2.1 estimates of unobserved clonotypes were used to assess repertoire richness. For all TCRbeta clonotypes obtained by the gDNA method from several donors, generation probabilities were computed with OLGA. The immuneACCESS repertoire file appears here via TCRdb, limited to in-frame rearrangements. These files lack a portion of the clones; in checked studies, under half of the deficit traces to unresolved V genes, and the cause of the others is not known. V, J and clone size are those of that table, while D and trimming were read from the DNA. This sample holds over 2,000,000 clones; 90% to 95% were observed only once. Of the sample, approximately 1.7% is held by the ten largest clones.

CD8 naive samples were CD45RO-negative cells positively selected for CCR7, giving a CD45RA+CCR7+ population that excluded TemRA cells. Donors were healthy HIV-negative adults with no recently reported acute infections or vaccinations. Every donor was a Caucasian adult living in Nashville, Tennessee, USA. Blood was collected by leukapheresis, and PBMCs were isolated by Ficoll-Histopaque density gradient centrifugation and then cryopreserved in liquid nitrogen vapor phase. Purity and quantity of every magnetically sorted T cell population were checked by analytical flow cytometry. From each sorted fraction, genomic DNA was isolated and quantified by UV absorbance on a Nanodrop 2000c. Regarding this clone: Its antigen has not been determined. Within one base of it there is no much larger clone, and no base qualities were kept.

The sequence came from a young man in good health. Some clones in this sample may be carry-over from other donors' samples. The sequence links TRBV6-5 to TRBJ1-1, with the D gene not confidently named. Sequencing was carried out using naive CD8+ T cells from PBMCs. This sample's cell subset or site label indicates: CD45RA+CCR7+. The bases read TGTGCCAGCAGTTACTCTTCTCGGGGTTACACTGAAGCTTTCTTT. It codes for CASSYSSRGYTEAFF.